This is a list of T cell receptor beta chains from one sample in a study of blood T cell repertoires in COVID-19. TCRdb keeps only in-frame clones here, not all; method: immunoSEQ multiplex PCR. This table holds about 75,000 clones, more than 75% found once. Input material: peripheral blood. These receptors all come from a human donor in a cohort sampled during active COVID-19. The CDR3 runs from the conserved cysteine through the conserved F or W. A D gene is named only where the DNA matches it firmly. Some rows mark clone size as missing; the rest say once, few, many or name a class of expanded clone.

. | TRBJ2-3 | TRBV19 | TRBD2 | CASSIRTSLYF | TGTGCCAGTAGTATCCGGACTAGTCTGTATTTT
. | TRBJ1-4 | TRBV6-5 | TRBD1 | CASSRRQGIEKLFF | TGTGCCAGCAGTCGCCGACAGGGGATTGAAAAACTGTTTTTT
. | TRBJ2-7 | TRBV5-1 | TRBD2 | CASSLGTSGARIPYEQYF | TGCGCCAGCAGCTTGGGTACTAGCGGGGCGCGCATTCCCTACGAGCAGTACTTC
. | TRBJ1-5 | TRBV4-2 | . | CASSQDGGGSQPQHF | TGTGCCAGCAGCCAAGACGGGGGGGGCAGTCAGCCCCAGCATTTT
. | TRBJ2-7 | TRBV19 | . | CASSIVLDGRGRSEQYF | TGTGCCAGTAGTATAGTTCTCGATGGGCGGGGTAGATCCGAGCAGTACTTC
. | TRBJ2-7 | TRBV28 | . | CASSSAGLGEQYF | TGTGCCAGCAGTTCCGCAGGGCTGGGGGAGCAGTACTTC
. | TRBJ1-3 | TRBV19 | . | CASRKAASGNTIYF | TGTGCCAGCAGGAAGGCCGCTTCTGGAAACACCATATATTTT
. | TRBJ2-3 | TRBV28 | . | CASSHSSSGVSADTQYF | TGTGCCAGCAGTCACTCCTCTTCCGGAGTTAGCGCAGATACGCAGTATTTT
. | TRBJ2-7 | TRBV5-6 | TRBD2 | CASSRTAGGSYEQYF | TGTGCCAGCAGCCGGACAGCGGGAGGTTCCTACGAGCAGTACTTC
. | TRBJ1-2 | TRBV9 | TRBD1 | CASSPPGQPFRYTF | TGTGCCAGCAGCCCGCCGGGACAGCCTTTCCGCTACACCTTC
. | TRBJ1-1 | TRBV6-4 | . | CASSDSAWNTEAFF | TGTGCCAGCAGTGACTCAGCGTGGAACACTGAAGCTTTCTTT
. | TRBJ2-1 | TRBV5-4 | TRBD2 | CASSDPSGRSNEQFF | TGTGCCAGCAGCGATCCTAGCGGGAGGAGTAATGAGCAGTTCTTC
. | TRBJ1-2 | TRBV14 | TRBD1 | CASSQGNVGGGYTF | TGTGCCAGCAGCCAAGGCAACGTAGGGGGCGGCTACACCTTC
few | TRBJ2-5 | TRBV7-9 | TRBD1 | CASSSFQTRGQGQETQYF | TGTGCCAGCAGCTCGTTCCAGACCCGGGGACAGGGACAAGAGACCCAGTACTTC
once | TRBJ1-2 | TRBV6-5 | . | CASRTRRVNGYTF | TGTGCCAGCAGGACCCGTCGGGTCAATGGCTACACCTTC
. | TRBJ1-3 | TRBV19 | TRBD1 | CASGTGTAGNTIYF | TGTGCCAGTGGAACCGGGACAGCAGGAAACACCATATATTTT
. | TRBJ1-6 | TRBV5-4 | TRBD1 | CASSTGTGASSYNSPLHF | TGTGCCAGCAGCACCGGGACAGGGGCCAGCTCCTATAATTCACCCCTCCACTTT
. | TRBJ2-1 | TRBV23-1 | TRBD1 | CASSQPDRGHNEQFF | TGCGCCAGCAGTCAACCGGACAGGGGTCACAATGAGCAGTTCTTC
. | TRBJ2-1 | TRBV2 | TRBD1 | CASSGQGGYNEQFF | TGTGCCAGCAGTGGACAGGGGGGCTACAATGAGCAGTTCTTC
. | TRBJ2-7 | TRBV19 | . | CASSGPGGPSYEQYF | TGTGCCAGTAGCGGACCCGGGGGTCCCTCCTACGAGCAGTACTTC
. | TRBJ1-2 | TRBV9 | TRBD1 | CASSDPPRTGYGYTF | TGTGCCAGCAGCGATCCTCCCCGGACAGGATATGGCTACACCTTC
. | TRBJ1-4 | TRBV7-9 | TRBD1 | CASSLAGTGTEKLFF | TGTGCCAGCAGCTTAGCCGGGACAGGAACCGAAAAACTGTTTTTT
. | TRBJ1-1 | TRBV6-5 | TRBD1 | CASSPDRGIQAFF | TGTGCCAGCAGCCCCGACAGGGGGATTCAAGCTTTCTTT
. | TRBJ2-1 | TRBV27 | TRBD2 | CASTSSGGYLEQFF | TGTGCCAGCACCTCTAGCGGGGGCTACCTAGAGCAGTTCTTC
. | TRBJ2-7 | TRBV28 | TRBD2 | CASSLSGRTIGEQYF | TGTGCCAGCAGTTTGAGCGGGAGGACGATCGGGGAGCAGTACTTC
. | TRBJ1-6 | TRBV4-3 | . | CASSQVKYRNRDNSPLHF | TGCGCCAGCAGCCAAGTCAAGTACCGGAACAGGGATAATTCACCCCTCCACTTT
. | TRBJ2-2 | TRBV6-5 | TRBD2 | CASIIAGATGELFF | TGTGCCAGCATCATAGCGGGAGCTACCGGGGAGCTGTTTTTT
once | TRBJ2-1 | TRBV10-3 | TRBD1 | CAISGSTGGSKETIHSYNEQFF | TGTGCCATCAGTGGATCCACAGGGGGGTCCAAGGAAACTATCCACTCCTACAATGAGCAGTTCTTC
. | TRBJ1-2 | TRBV7-2 | . | CASSLQQLYGYTF | TGTGCCAGCAGCTTACAACAGCTGTATGGCTACACCTTC
. | TRBJ2-3 | TRBV4-1 | . | CASSQEAAVPSTNTLYF | TGCGCCAGCAGCCAAGAGGCTGCGGTCCCGTCAACAAATACGCTGTATTTT
. | TRBJ2-5 | TRBV5-4 | TRBD2 | CASSLGTSGQETQYF | TGTGCCAGCAGCCTCGGGACTAGCGGGCAAGAGACCCAGTACTTC
. | TRBJ2-2 | TRBV6-2/TRBV6-3 | TRBD2 | CASSYGGGQNTGELFF | TGTGCCAGCAGTTACGGCGGGGGGCAAAACACCGGGGAGCTGTTTTTT
. | TRBJ2-7 | TRBV5-1 | . | CASSPGQHYEQYF | TGCGCCAGCAGCCCGGGACAACACTACGAGCAGTACTTC
. | TRBJ2-3 | TRBV19 | . | CASSLTGTDTQYF | TGTGCCAGTAGTTTAACAGGCACAGATACGCAGTATTTT
. | TRBJ1-5 | TRBV11-1 | . | CASSLSAGSNQPQHF | TGTGCCAGCAGCTTAAGCGCTGGGAGCAATCAGCCCCAGCATTTT
. | TRBJ2-1 | TRBV6-2/TRBV6-3 | TRBD2 | CASSRAPKLAGGLF | TGTGCCAGCAGTCGTGCACCTAAATTAGCGGGGGGGCTCTTC
. | TRBJ2-3 | TRBV7-2 | TRBD2 | CASSRELAGGNTQYF | TGTGCCAGCAGCAGAGAACTAGCGGGGGGCAATACGCAGTATTTT